This is a list of T cell receptor beta chains from one sample in a study of identical twins' blood T cells. Each CDR3 protein is one row after TCRdb ran MiXCR on the 5' RACE reads. The sample shows about 370,000 distinct CDR3 sequences, about 28% of them seen only once. Sequenced material: PBMCs. The receptors come from a woman aged 18 to 55 in good health. Both conserved end residues are part of each CDR3. Fields, in order: V gene, J gene, clone size, D gene, CDR3 DNA, CDR3 protein. D genes are given only for firm matches. Only some rows state a clone size, as once, few, many or a class for expanded clones.

TRBV27	TRBJ1-1	-	-	TGTGCCAGCAGTTTAACCGGGGTTCTAGCGCGGAACACTGAAGCTTTCTTT	CASSLTGVLARNTEAFF
TRBV12-5	TRBJ2-2	few	-	TGTGCTAGTGGTCCCGGACTCAGGACCGGGGAGCTGTTTTTT	CASGPGLRTGELFF
TRBV29-1	TRBJ2-1	few	-	TGCAGCGTTGAAGACCGAGGTCGCACCTACAATGAGCAGTTCTTC	CSVEDRGRTYNEQFF
TRBV12-3/TRBV12-4	TRBJ1-1	-	-	TGTGCCAGCAGACGCGAAGGATCCAACACTGAAGCTTTCTTT	CASRREGSNTEAFF
TRBV29-1	TRBJ2-7	many	-	TGCAGCGCCTGGGGTCCAGGAACCTACGAGCAGTACTTC	CSAWGPGTYEQYF
TRBV30	TRBJ1-6	-	-	TGTGCCTGGAGGGTCCCTATGCCACCCCTCCACTTT	CAWRVPMPPLHF
TRBV19	TRBJ2-2	-	-	TGTGCCAGTAGTATTGTCGGAGGGGTTTTCTCCGGGGAGCTGTTTTTT	CASSIVGGVFSGELFF
TRBV5-1	TRBJ1-6	-	-	TGCGCCAGCAGCTTGGCTCAGCTGCAATCACCCCTCCACTTT	CASSLAQLQSPLHF
TRBV7-9	TRBJ2-7	few	TRBD2	TGTGCCAGCAGCTCTCAAATCACGGGGGGAGCTTACGAGCAGTACTTC	CASSSQITGGAYEQYF
TRBV27	TRBJ2-1	few	-	TGTGCCAGCAGCCCTAAGGAGTCCTACAATGAGCAGTTCTTC	CASSPKESYNEQFF
TRBV29-1	TRBJ1-1	few	TRBD1	TGCAGCGCGATGGGAGGGACAGCGAACACTGAAGCTTTCTTT	CSAMGGTANTEAFF
TRBV28	TRBJ1-5	-	-	TGTGCCAGCAGCCCGATTCTCACCGGGTACAGCAATCAGCCCCAGCATTTT	CASSPILTGYSNQPQHF
TRBV29-1	TRBJ2-7	-	-	TGCAGCGTTGCCATGGCCCCCTACGAGCAGTACTTC	CSVAMAPYEQYF
TRBV3-1	TRBJ1-4	few	-	TGTGCCAGCAGCCAAGATGAGGGCAGGGCTAATGAAAAACTGTTTTTT	CASSQDEGRANEKLFF
TRBV5-1	TRBJ2-1	-	TRBD2	TGCGCCAGCAGTCCCCTACCAGCGGGGGACAATGAGCAGTTCTTC	CASSPLPAGDNEQFF